This T cell receptor (beta chain) was observed in a study of PD-1 blockade in classical Hodgkin lymphoma. The study's findings and limits: Diminished baseline TCR diversity has been reported in newly diagnosed patients relative to healthy donors.

Assay used: immunoSEQ multiplex PCR; TCRdb lists only in-frame clones, some missing. The table has over 25,000 clones, roughly 92% seen once. Time point in this sample: newly diagnosed, previously untreated cHL patient sample. Germline assignment: CDR1 SGHNT and CDR2 YYREEE (reference sequence). With V trimmed by 0 bases and J by 2 bases, 2 bases remained unmatched. CDR3 length: 16 residues. Points on this clone: Its antigen remains unknown.

The chain couples TRBV5-4 to TRBJ2-1, with 10 bases matching TRBD2. This clonotype was obtained from a human donor with classical Hodgkin lymphoma. Material: peripheral blood mononuclear cells (PBMCs). The CDR3 sequence: CASSLGSGGAYNEQFF. As DNA, the CDR3 is TGTGCCAGCAGCTTGGGAAGCGGGGGGGCCTACAATGAGCAGTTCTTC. The complete variable domain, with remaining parts taken from reference TRBV5-4 and TRBJ2-1, reads ETGVTQSPTHLIKTRGQQVTLRCSSQSGHNTVSWYQQALGQGPQFIFQYYREEENGRGNFPPRFSGLQFPNYSSELNVNALELDDSALYLCASSLGSGGAYNEQFFGPGTRLTVL.